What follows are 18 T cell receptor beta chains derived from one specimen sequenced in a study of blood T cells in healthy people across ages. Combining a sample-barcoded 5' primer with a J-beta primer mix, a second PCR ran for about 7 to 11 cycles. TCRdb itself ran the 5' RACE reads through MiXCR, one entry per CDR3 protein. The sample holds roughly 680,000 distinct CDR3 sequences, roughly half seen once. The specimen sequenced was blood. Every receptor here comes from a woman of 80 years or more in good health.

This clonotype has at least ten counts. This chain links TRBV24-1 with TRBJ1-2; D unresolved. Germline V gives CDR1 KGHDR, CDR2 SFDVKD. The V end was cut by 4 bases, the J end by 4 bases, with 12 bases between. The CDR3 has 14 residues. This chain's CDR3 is CATSDANRPYGYTF. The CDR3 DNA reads TGTGCCACCAGTGACGCGAACCGGCCCTATGGCTACACCTTC.

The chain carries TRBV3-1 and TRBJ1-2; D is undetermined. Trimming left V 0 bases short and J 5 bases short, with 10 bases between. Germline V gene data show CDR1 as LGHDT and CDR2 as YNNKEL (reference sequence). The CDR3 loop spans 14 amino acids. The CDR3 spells CASSQDEGKYGYTF. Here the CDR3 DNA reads TGTGCCAGCAGCCAAGATGAAGGAAAATATGGCTACACCTTC.

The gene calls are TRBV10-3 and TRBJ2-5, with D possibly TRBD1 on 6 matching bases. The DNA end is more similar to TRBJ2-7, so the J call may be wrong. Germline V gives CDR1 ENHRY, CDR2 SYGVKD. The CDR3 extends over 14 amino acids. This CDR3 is CAISGAQGSSEQYF. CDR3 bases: TGTGCCATCAGTGGGGCACAGGGTTCGAGCGAGCAGTACTTC.

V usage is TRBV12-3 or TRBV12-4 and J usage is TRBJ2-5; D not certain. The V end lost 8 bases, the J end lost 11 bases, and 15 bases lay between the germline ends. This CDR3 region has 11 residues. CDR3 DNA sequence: TGTGCCAGCTCCGTTATCAATGAGCAGTACTTC. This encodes CASSVINEQYF.

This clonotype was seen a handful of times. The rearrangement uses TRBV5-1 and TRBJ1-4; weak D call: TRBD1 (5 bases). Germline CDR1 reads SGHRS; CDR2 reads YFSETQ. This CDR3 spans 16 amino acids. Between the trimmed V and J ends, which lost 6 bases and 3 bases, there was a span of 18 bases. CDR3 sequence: CASTWGNPSANEKLFF. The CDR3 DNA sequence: TGCGCCAGCACTTGGGGGAACCCTTCGGCTAATGAAAAACTGTTTTTT.

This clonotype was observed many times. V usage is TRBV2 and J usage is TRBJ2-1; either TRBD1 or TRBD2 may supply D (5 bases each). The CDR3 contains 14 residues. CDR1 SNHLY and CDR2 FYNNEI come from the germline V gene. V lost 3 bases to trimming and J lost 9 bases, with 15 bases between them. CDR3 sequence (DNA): TGTGCCAGCAGTGAGACGACAGTGAGGGGTGAGCAGTTCTTC. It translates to CASSETTVRGEQFF. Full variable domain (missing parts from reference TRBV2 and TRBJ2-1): EPEVTQTPSHQVTQMGQEVILRCVPISNHLYFYWYRQILGQKVEFLVSFYNNEISEKSEIFDDQFSVERPDGSNFTLKIRSTKLEDSAMYFCASSETTVRGEQFFGPGTRLTVL.

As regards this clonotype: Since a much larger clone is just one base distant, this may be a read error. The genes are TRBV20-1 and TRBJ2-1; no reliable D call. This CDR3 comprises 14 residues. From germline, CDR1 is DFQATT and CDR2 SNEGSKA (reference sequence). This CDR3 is CSVSRLVSYNEHFF. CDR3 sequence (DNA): TGCAGTGTCTCGCGGCTAGTTTCTTACAATGAGCATTTCTTC.

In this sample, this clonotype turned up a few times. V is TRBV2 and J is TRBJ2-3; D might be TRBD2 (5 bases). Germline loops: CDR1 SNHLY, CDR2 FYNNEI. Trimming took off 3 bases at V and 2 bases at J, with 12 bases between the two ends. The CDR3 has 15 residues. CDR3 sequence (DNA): TGTGCCAGCAGTGATCAGGAGCGGTACACAGATACGCAGTATTTT. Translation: CASSDQERYTDTQYF.

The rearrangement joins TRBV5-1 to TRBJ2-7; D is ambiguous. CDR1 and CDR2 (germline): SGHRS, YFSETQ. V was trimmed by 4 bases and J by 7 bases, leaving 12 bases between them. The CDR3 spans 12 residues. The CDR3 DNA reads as TGCGCCAGCAGCGAGGACGTCGATGAGCAGTACTTC. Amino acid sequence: CASSEDVDEQYF.

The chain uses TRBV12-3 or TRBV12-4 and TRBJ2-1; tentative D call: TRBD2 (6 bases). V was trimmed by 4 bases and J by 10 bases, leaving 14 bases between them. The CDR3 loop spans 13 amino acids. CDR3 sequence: CASSWEARYEQFF. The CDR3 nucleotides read TGTGCCAGCAGTTGGGAGGCTAGATACGAGCAGTTCTTC.

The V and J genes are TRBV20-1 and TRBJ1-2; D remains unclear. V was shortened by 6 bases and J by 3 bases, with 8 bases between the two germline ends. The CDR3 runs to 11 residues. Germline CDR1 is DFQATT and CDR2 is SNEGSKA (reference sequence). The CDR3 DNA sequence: TGCAGTGCCCGTCTAGACTATGGCTACACCTTC. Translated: CSARLDYGYTF.

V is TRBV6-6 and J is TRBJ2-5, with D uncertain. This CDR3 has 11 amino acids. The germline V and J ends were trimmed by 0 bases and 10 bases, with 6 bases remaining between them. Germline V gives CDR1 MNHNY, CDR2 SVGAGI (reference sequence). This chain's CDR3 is CASSYSGIQYF. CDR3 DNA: TGTGCCAGCAGTTACTCCGGTATCCAGTACTTC.

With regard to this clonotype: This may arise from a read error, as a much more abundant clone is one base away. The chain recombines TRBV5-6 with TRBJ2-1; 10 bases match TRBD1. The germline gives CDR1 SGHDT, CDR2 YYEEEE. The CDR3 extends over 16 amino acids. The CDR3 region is CAGSFRGTGARNEQFF. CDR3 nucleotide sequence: TGTGCCGGCAGCTTTAGGGGGACAGGGGCAAGGAATGAGCAGTTCTTC.

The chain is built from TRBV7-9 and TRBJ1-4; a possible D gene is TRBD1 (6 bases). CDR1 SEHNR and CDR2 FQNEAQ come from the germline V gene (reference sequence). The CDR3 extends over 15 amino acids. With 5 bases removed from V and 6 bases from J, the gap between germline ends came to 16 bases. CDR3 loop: CASSDNREFDEKLFF. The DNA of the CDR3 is TGTGCCAGCAGCGACAACAGGGAGTTTGATGAAAAACTGTTTTTT.

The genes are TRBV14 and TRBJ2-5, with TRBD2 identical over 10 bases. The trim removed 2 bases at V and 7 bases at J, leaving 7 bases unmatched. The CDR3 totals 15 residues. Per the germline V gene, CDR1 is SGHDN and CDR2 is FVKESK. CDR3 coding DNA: TGTGCCAGCAGCCAACCCACCAGCGGGAGGGGGACCCAGTACTTC. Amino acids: CASSQPTSGRGTQYF.

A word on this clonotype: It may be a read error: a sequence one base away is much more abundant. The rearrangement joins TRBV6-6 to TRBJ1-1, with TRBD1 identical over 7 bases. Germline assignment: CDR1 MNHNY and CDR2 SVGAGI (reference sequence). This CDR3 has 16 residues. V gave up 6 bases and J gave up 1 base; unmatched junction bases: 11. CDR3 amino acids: CASSLRTGRWNTEAFF. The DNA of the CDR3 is TGTGCCAGCAGCCTTCGGACAGGCCGCTGGAACACTGAAGCTTTCTTT.

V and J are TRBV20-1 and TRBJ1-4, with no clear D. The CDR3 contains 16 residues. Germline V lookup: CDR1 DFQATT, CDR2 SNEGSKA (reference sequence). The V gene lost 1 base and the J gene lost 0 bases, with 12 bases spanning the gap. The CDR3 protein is CSARVRTAATNEKLFF. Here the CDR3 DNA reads TGCAGTGCTAGAGTGAGAACTGCGGCAACTAATGAAAAACTGTTTTTT.

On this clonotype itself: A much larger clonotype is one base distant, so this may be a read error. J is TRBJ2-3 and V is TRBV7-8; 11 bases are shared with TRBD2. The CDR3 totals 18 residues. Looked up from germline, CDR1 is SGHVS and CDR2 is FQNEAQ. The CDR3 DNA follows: TGTGCCGGCAGCTTATCCTCTAGCGGGAGGAGGAGGACAGATACGCAGTATTTT. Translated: CAGSLSSSGRRRTDTQYF.